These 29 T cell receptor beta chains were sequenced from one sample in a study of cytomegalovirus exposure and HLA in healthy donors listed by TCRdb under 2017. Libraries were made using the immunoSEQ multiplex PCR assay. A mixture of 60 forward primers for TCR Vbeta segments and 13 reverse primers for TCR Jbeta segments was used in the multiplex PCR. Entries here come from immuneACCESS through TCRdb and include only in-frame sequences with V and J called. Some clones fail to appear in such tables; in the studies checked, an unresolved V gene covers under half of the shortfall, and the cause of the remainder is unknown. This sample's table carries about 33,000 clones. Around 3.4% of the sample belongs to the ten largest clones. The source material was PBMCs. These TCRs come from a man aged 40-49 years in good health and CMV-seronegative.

In DNA, the CDR3 is TGTGCCATCAGTGAGTCCGCTCCGGGACAGGGGCCCTATAGCAATCAGCCCCAGCATTTT. Translating gives CAISESAPGQGPYSNQPQHF. This rearrangement joins TRBV10-3 to TRBJ1-5; 10 bases line up with TRBD1. Germline CDR1 ENHRY, CDR2 SYGVKD. V shed 0 bases and J 0 bases; nucleotides not matched to a gene: 11. This CDR3 contains 20 residues.

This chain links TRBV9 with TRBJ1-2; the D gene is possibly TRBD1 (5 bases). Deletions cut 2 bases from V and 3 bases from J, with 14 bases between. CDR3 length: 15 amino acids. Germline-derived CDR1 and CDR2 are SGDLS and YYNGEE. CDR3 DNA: TGTGCCAGCAGCGTTCAGGGAAAAGGCGACTATGGCTACACCTTC. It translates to CASSVQGKGDYGYTF.

The CDR3 protein is CASSFQGTGDTEAFF. The CDR3 DNA follows: TGCGCCAGCAGCTTTCAAGGGACAGGGGACACTGAAGCTTTCTTT. The gene calls are TRBV5-1 and TRBJ1-1, with TRBD1 identical over 10 bases. This CDR3 has 15 amino acids. Losses at the gene ends were 2 bases for V and 3 bases for J; bases not matched to a gene: 4. Germline V gene data show CDR1 as SGHRS and CDR2 as YFSETQ. Filled out from reference TRBV5-1 and TRBJ1-1, the complete variable domain reads KAGVTQTPRYLIKTRGQQVTLSCSPISGHRSVSWYQQTPGQGLQFLFEYFSETQRNKGNFPGRFSGRQFSNSRSEMNVSTLELGDSALYLCASSFQGTGDTEAFFGQGTRLTVV.

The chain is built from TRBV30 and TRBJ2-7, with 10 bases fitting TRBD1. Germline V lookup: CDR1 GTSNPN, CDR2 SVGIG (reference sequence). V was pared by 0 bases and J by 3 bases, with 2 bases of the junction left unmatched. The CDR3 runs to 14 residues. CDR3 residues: CAWSVGTGDYEQYF. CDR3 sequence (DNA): TGTGCCTGGAGTGTAGGGACAGGGGACTACGAGCAGTACTTC.

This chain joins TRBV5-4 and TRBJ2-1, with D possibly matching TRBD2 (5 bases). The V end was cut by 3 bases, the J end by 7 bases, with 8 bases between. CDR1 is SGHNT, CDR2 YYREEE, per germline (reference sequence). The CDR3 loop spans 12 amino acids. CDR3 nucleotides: TGTGCCAGCAGCTCACCGGGGAATGAGCAGTTCTTC. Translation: CASSSPGNEQFF.

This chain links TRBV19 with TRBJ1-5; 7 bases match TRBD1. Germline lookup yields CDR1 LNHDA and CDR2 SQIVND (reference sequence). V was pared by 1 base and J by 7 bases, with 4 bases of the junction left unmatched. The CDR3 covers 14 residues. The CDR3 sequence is CASSIGRGLQPQHF. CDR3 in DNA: TGTGCCAGTAGTATAGGCAGGGGGTTACAGCCCCAGCATTTT.

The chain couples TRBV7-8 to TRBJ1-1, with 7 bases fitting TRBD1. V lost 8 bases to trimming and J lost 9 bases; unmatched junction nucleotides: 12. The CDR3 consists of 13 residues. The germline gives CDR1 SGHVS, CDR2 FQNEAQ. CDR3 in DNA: TGTGCCAGCGCCGGGACAGAAAGGGGACAAGCTTTCTTT. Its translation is CASAGTERGQAFF. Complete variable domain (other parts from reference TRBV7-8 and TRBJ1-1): GAGVSQSPRYKVAKRGQDVALRCDPISGHVSLFWYQQALGQGPEFLTYFQNEAQLDKSGLPSDRFFAERPEGSVSTLKIQRTQQEDSAVYLCASAGTERGQAFFGQGTRLTVV.

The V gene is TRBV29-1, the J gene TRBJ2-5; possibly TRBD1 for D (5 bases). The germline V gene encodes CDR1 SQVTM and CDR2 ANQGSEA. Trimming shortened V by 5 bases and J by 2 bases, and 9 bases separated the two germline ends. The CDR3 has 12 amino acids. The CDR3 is CSVSKGQETQYF. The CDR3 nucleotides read TGCAGCGTTTCTAAGGGGCAAGAGACCCAGTACTTC.

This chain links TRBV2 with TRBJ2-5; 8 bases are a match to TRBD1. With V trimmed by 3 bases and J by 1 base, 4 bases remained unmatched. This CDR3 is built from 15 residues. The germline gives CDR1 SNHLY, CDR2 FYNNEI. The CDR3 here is CASSEQGARQETQYF. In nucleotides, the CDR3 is TGTGCCAGCAGTGAGCAGGGGGCCCGCCAAGAGACCCAGTACTTC.

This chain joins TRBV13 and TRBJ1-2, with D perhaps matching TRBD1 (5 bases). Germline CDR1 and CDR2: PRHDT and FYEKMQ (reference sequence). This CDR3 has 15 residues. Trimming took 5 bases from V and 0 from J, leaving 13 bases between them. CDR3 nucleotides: TGTGCCAGCAGCGGAGCCGGGGACTCTAACTATGGCTACACCTTC. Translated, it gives CASSGAGDSNYGYTF.

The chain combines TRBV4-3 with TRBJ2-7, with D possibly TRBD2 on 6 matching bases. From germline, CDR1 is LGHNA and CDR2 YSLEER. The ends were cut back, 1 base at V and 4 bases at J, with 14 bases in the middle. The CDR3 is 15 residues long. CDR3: CASSQGLTSSYEQYF. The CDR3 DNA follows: TGCGCCAGCAGCCAAGGCCTAACTAGCTCGTACGAGCAGTACTTC.

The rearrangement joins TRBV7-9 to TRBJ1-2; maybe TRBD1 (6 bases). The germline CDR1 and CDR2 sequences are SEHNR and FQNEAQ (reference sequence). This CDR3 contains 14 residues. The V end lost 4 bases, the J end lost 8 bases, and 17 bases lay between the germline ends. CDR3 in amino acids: CASSSGGAIRGYTF. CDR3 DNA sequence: TGTGCCAGCAGCTCGGGGGGGGCGATTCGGGGCTACACCTTC.

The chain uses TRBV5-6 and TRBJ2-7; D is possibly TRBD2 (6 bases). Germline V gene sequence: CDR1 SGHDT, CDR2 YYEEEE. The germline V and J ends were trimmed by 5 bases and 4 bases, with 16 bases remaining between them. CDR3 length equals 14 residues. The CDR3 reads CASSGGVFGYEQYF. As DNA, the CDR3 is TGTGCCAGCAGTGGAGGGGTCTTCGGGTACGAGCAGTACTTC.

The DNA for the CDR3 is TGTGCCAGCTCATCCCGGACTAGCGGGAGACCCTACGAGCAGTACTTC. Its translation is CASSSRTSGRPYEQYF. This chain links TRBV18 with TRBJ2-7, with 13 positions matching TRBD2. This CDR3 region has 16 residues. The ends lost 5 bases at V and 2 bases at J; junction bases unmatched: 6. Germline V gene sequence: CDR1 KGHSH, CDR2 LQKENI.

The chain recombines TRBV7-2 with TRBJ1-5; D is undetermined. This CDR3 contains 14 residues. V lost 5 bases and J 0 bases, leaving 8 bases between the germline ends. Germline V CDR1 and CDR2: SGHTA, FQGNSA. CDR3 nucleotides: TGTGCCAGCAGCCCCGTACATAGCAATCAGCCCCAGCATTTT. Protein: CASSPVHSNQPQHF.

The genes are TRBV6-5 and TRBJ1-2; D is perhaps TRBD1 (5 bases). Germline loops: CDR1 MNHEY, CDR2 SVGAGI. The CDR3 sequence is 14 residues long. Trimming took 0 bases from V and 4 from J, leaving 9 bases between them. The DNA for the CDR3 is TGTGCCAGCAGTTACTCTGCAGGGATCTATGGCTACACCTTC. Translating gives CASSYSAGIYGYTF.

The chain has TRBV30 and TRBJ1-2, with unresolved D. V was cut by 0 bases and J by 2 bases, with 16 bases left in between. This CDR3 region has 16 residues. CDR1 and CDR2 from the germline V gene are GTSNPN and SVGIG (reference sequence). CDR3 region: CAWSVLGKQRNYGYTF. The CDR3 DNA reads TGTGCCTGGAGTGTACTAGGGAAACAGAGAAACTATGGCTACACCTTC.

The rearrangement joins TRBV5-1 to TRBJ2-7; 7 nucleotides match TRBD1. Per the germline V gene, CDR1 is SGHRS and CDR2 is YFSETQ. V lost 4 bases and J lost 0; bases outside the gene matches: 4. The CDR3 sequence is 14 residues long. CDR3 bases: TGCGCCAGCAGCGTAGGACAGGCCTCCTACGAGCAGTACTTC. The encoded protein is CASSVGQASYEQYF. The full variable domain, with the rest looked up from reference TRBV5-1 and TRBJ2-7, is KAGVTQTPRYLIKTRGQQVTLSCSPISGHRSVSWYQQTPGQGLQFLFEYFSETQRNKGNFPGRFSGRQFSNSRSEMNVSTLELGDSALYLCASSVGQASYEQYFGPGTRLTVT.

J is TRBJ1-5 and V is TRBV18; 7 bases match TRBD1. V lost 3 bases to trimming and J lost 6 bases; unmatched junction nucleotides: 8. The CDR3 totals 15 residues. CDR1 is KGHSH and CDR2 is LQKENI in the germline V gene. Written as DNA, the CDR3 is TGTGCCAGCTCACCCGCAGGGGGGCATGGTCAGCCCCAGCATTTT. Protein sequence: CASSPAGGHGQPQHF.

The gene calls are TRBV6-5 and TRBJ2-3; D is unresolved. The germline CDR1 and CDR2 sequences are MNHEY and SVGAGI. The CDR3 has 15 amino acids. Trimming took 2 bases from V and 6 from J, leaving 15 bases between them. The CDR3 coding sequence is TGTGCCAGCAGTTACGGAGCGATCCCTGGGGATACGCAGTATTTT. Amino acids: CASSYGAIPGDTQYF.

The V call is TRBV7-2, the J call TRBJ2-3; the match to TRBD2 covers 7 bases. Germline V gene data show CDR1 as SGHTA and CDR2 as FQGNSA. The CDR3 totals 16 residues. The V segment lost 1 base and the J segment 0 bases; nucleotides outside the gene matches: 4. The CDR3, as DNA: TGTGCCAGCAGCTTAGAAAGTAGCGGGAGCACAGATACGCAGTATTTT. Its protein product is CASSLESSGSTDTQYF.

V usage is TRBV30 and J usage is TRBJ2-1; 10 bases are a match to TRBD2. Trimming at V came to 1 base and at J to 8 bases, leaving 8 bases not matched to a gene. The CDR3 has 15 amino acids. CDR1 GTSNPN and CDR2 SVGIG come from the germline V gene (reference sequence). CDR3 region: CAWSGASGRSYEQFF. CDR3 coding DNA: TGTGCCTGGAGTGGTGCTAGCGGGAGAAGCTATGAGCAGTTCTTC.

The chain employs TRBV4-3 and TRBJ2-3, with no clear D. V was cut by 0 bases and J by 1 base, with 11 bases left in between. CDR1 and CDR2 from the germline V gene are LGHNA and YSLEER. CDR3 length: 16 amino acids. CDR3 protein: CASSQDHNGGTDTQYF. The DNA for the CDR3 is TGCGCCAGCAGCCAAGATCATAACGGAGGCACAGATACGCAGTATTTT.

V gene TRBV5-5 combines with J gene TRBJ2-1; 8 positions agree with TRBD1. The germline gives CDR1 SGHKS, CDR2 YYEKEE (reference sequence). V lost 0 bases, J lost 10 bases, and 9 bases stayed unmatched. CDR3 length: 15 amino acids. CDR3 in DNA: TGTGCCAGCAGCTTGGCGGACAGGGAATGGGTCGAGCAGTTCTTC. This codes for CASSLADREWVEQFF.

In DNA form, the CDR3 reads TGTGCCACCAATTCTCTAGCGGGAGGTGGCACCGGGGAGCTGTTTTTT. Protein: CATNSLAGGGTGELFF. The chain links TRBV27 to TRBJ2-2; 11 positions match TRBD2. The trim removed 10 bases at V and 4 bases at J, leaving 11 bases unmatched. This CDR3 is 16 amino acids long. The V gene's germline CDR1 is MNHEY and CDR2 SMNVEV (reference sequence).

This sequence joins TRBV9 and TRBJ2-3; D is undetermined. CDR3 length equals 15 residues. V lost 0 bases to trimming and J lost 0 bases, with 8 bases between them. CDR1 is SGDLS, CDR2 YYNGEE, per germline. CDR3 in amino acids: CASSVGLVSTDTQYF. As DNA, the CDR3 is TGTGCCAGCAGCGTAGGGCTAGTCAGCACAGATACGCAGTATTTT.

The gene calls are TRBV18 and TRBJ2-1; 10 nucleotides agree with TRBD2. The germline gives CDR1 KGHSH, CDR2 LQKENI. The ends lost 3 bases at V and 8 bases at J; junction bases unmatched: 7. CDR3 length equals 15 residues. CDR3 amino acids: CASSPPGLASDEQFF. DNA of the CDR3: TGTGCCAGCTCACCTCCGGGACTAGCGTCGGATGAGCAGTTCTTC.

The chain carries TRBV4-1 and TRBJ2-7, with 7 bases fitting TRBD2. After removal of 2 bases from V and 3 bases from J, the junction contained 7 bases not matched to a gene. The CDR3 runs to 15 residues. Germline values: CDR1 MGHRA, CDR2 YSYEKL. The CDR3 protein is CASSQPTSRDYEQYF. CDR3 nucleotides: TGCGCCAGCAGCCAACCGACTAGCAGAGACTACGAGCAGTACTTC.

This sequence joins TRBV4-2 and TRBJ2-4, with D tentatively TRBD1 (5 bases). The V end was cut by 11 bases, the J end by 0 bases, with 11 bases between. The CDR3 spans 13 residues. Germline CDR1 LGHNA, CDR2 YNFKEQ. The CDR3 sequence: CASRGLAKNIQYF. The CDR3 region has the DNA TGTGCCTCAAGGGGCCTAGCCAAAAACATTCAGTACTTC.